These 5 T cell receptor beta chains were sequenced from one sample in a study of cytomegalovirus exposure and HLA in healthy donors. Clones were sequenced by immunoSEQ multiplex PCR, and TCRdb holds only the in-frame ones, with some missing. The sample has more than 200,000 clones; about 90% are singletons. Sequenced: PBMCs. Receptors originate from a woman aged 30 to 39 in good health and CMV-seronegative.

The gene calls are TRBV2 and TRBJ2-1; D is possibly TRBD2 (5 bases). This CDR3 comprises 13 residues. V was cut by 9 bases and J by 3 bases, with 12 bases left in between. The germline CDR1 and CDR2 sequences are SNHLY and FYNNEI. CDR3 DNA: TGTGCCAGTTCTAAGGCGGGCTACAATGAGCAGTTCTTC. Translating it yields CASSKAGYNEQFF.

This clone was seen only once. The rearrangement links TRBV7-9 to TRBJ2-7; the match to TRBD2 covers 14 bases. Trimming cost V 3 bases and J 3 bases; bases outside gene matches: 4. The CDR3 totals 16 residues. CDR1 is SEHNR, CDR2 FQNEAQ, per germline (reference sequence). CDR3 in amino acids: CASSLKGTSGSYEQYF. In DNA, the CDR3 is TGTGCCAGCAGCTTGAAAGGGACTAGCGGGAGCTACGAGCAGTACTTC.

The chain has TRBV9 and TRBJ2-2; D might be TRBD1 (5 bases). The CDR3 has 14 amino acids. Germline assignment: CDR1 SGDLS and CDR2 YYNGEE. Trimming took off 0 bases at V and 5 bases at J, with 8 bases between the two ends. Here the CDR3 DNA reads TGTGCCAGCAGCGTAGACAGGTTGACCGGGGAGCTGTTTTTT. It encodes CASSVDRLTGELFF.

The CDR3 reads CSVGGTDGTQYF. For the CDR3, the DNA is TGCAGCGTTGGGGGGACCGACGGGACCCAGTACTTC. The J gene is TRBJ2-5, the V gene TRBV29-1; perhaps D is TRBD1 or TRBD2 (5 bases each). Germline-derived CDR1 and CDR2 are SQVTM and ANQGSEA. CDR3 length: 12 amino acids. V shed 4 bases and J shed 7 bases, with 13 bases lying between them. The full variable domain, its missing parts supplied by reference TRBV29-1 and TRBJ2-5, is SAVISQKPSRDICQRGTSLTIQCQVDSQVTMMFWYRQQPGQSLTLIATANQGSEATYESGFVIDKFPISRPNLTFSTLTVSNMSPEDSSIYLCSVGGTDGTQYFGPGTRLLVL.

In its sample, this clone was seen once. The chain couples TRBV2 to TRBJ2-2; D is perhaps TRBD1 (5 bases). The ends were cut back, 6 bases at V and 1 base at J, with 6 bases in the middle. This CDR3 has 13 amino acids. CDR1 and CDR2 (germline): SNHLY, FYNNEI. Here the CDR3 reads CASRGQNTGELFF. The CDR3, as DNA: TGTGCCAGCAGGGGGCAGAACACCGGGGAGCTGTTTTTT.